This T cell receptor (beta chain) was recovered during a study of neurological immune-mediated disorders (dated by TCRdb to about 2019). Regarding the complete study: The study compared peripheral blood TCR-beta repertoires of HTLV-I-associated myelopathy (HAM/TSP) patients, multiple sclerosis patients and healthy controls using UMI-based sequencing. Longitudinal samples, technical triplicates and paired sorted CD4+ and CD8+ T-cell subsets, alongside PBMC samples, were included among the roughly 98 TCR-beta libraries. The cohort included 60 to 75 subjects: approximately 14 with HAM/TSP, about 34 with multiple sclerosis, and roughly 20 healthy controls. General conclusions and limits of the study: Expanded clones from different subjects shared no identical CDR3 amino acid sequences, which suggests that TCR-beta repertoires were private in all groups. TCR clonal expansion was greatest in HAM/TSP patients and smallest in MS patients, who ranked below even healthy controls.

This clonotype came up many times. What antigen it recognizes has not been identified. Base qualities are missing; no much larger clone stands one base away. To synthesize cDNA, template-switch 5'RACE was performed with a primer carrying a 10-nucleotide random unique molecular identifier so that each TCR transcript was tagged. Every sequencing run covered 15-18 subjects and yielded more than 170 million TCR-beta sequences. Total RNA was extracted with the RNeasy kit. The KAPA Real-time Library Amplification kit was used to amplify TCR-beta VDJ regions with primers for the TCR constant region and the 5'RACE anchor. Sample indexes and Illumina adaptors were added in a first PCR, and a second PCR then increased library yield. After purification with Ampure beads, the TCR product of roughly 650 bp was size-selected on a 2% E-gel SizeSelection system. Library quality was checked on a Bioanalyzer, concentration was measured with Qubit, and libraries were quantified with the Kapa Library Quantification kit before pooling. Libraries were sequenced paired-end 2 x 150 bp on an Illumina HiSeq 2500. To increase sequence diversity, roughly 24-31% phiX was spiked into each library pool. The study's own analysis went as follows. The quality-filtered reads were processed with the UMI-based MiGEC pipeline, whose error correction step removed more than 80% of the raw TCR sequences. VDJ genes were aligned to IMGT germline references, and each clonotype was defined by a unique CDR3 amino acid sequence together with V-J genes. Clonal expansion, Shannon diversity and CDR3 relatedness (CalcPairwiseDistances, ClusterSamples) were evaluated with VDJtools, and phylogenetic trees were built with CLCbio workbench. Expanded clones were defined as having at least 8 unique UMIs, based on coefficient-of-variation modelling across technical triplicates. TCRdb handled the public reads itself, with Q25 trimming in fastp and clone calling in MiXCR, and kept productive beta chains. One record per CDR3 amino acid sequence lists the most common genes and DNA. These V and J calls derive from TCRdb rather than the authors' analysis. In all, the sample holds fewer than 40,000 distinct CDR3 sequences, and approximately 4.3% of those were seen once. The ten largest clones represent more than 20% of the sample.

As encoded in the germline V gene, CDR1 is ENHRY while CDR2 is SYGVKD. Measured from the cysteine to the phenylalanine, the CDR3 is 15 residues long. Just the 45-base CDR3 DNA is kept, in frame starting at base 1. V is pared back by 4 bases and J by 0 bases, with 7 bases lying between the germline termini. Blood bank volunteers in Maryland, USA served as the healthy controls. For the unsorted PBMC libraries, 2 million PBMCs were stored in RNAlater at -80 degrees C until RNA extraction and were used to generate the libraries. PBMCs were separated from peripheral blood using Ficoll-Hypaque density gradient centrifugation and then cryopreserved in liquid nitrogen.

The TCR originated in a man aged 18 to 30 in good health. Sequencing input: PBMCs. Here the chain combines TRBV10-3 and TRBJ1-6; the D segment cannot be called with confidence. The CDR3 reads as follows: CAISAGSSYNSPLHF. In nucleotides, the sequence is TGTGCCATCAGTGCGGGGAGCTCCTATAATTCACCCCTCCACTTT.